This record concerns one TCR beta chain sequence. Antigen specificity is unknown. Trimming cost V 11 bases and J 4 bases, with 17 bases left between them. The CDR3 sequence is 13 residues long. Looked up from germline, CDR1 is SEHNR and CDR2 is FQNEAQ (reference sequence). Assay: immunoSEQ multiplex PCR; the TCRdb copy retains only in-frame clones and omits some. The data show about 340,000 clones, approximately 90% seen once. This entry belongs to a study of cytomegalovirus exposure and HLA in healthy donors. The study, taken as a whole, reports: There were some public TCRs occurring in many donors, but most TCR sequences were rare.

The sequenced material came from PBMCs. The chain joins TRBV7-9 to TRBJ1-1, with D unresolved. This TCR was recovered from a woman between 18 and 30 years old in good health and CMV-seronegative. The CDR3 is CAVTAGWSTEAFF. CDR3 nucleotide sequence: TGTGCCGTGACGGCGGGGTGGAGCACTGAAGCTTTCTTT.